This T cell receptor (beta chain) was found in a study of patients and donors after allogeneic stem cell transplantation. TCRdb reanalysed the RT-PCR reads using MiXCR and keeps one entry per CDR3 protein. The sample lists 150,000 to 250,000 distinct CDR3 sequences; 41% were seen once. Trimming took off 0 bases at V and 0 bases at J, with 7 bases between the two ends. The CDR3 length is 14 residues. Germline V CDR1 and CDR2: SGHRS, YFSETQ. This rearrangement joins TRBV5-1 to TRBJ2-7; maybe TRBD1 (6 bases). The sequence derives from a human donor who was either an allogeneic HSCT recipient or a stem cell or donor lymphocyte infusion donor (not recorded which). It is not recorded whose cells these are; they may come from a transplant donor. The sequencing input was blood, either unsorted or a sorted T cell fraction (not recorded which). The CDR3 DNA follows: TGCGCCAGCAGCTTGGCGGACAGCTCCTACGAGCAGTACTTC. Translating gives CASSLADSSYEQYF.